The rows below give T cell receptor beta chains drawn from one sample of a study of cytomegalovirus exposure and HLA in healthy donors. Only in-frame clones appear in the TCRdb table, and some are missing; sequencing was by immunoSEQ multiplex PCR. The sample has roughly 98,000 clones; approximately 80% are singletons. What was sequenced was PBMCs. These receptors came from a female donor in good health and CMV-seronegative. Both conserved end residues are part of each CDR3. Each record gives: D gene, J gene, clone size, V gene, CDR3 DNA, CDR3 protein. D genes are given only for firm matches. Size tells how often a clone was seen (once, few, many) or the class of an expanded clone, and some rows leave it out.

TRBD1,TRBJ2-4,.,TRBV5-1,TGCGCCAGCAGCTTGGGACAGGGGGCCACTACAAGGGACATTCAGTACTTC,CASSLGQGATTRDIQYF
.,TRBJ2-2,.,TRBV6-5,TGTGCCAGCGGCTTTCTTGCGAACACCGGGGAGCTGTTTTTT,CASGFLANTGELFF
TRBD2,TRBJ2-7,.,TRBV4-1,TGCGCCAGCAGCCAAGAGGGACTAGCGGGAGTGTCCTACGAGCAGTACTTC,CASSQEGLAGVSYEQYF
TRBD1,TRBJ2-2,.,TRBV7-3,TGTGCCAGCAGCTCACTCCCCGGGACAGTAAACACCGGGGAGCTGTTTTTT,CASSSLPGTVNTGELFF
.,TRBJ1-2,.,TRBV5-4,TGTGCCAGCAGCTTGTCCAGCAATAGGGGTGGCTACACCTTC,CASSLSSNRGGYTF
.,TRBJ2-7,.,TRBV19,TGTGCCAGTAGTATAGCGTGGGGAGGCAGCCCCTACGAGCAGTACTTC,CASSIAWGGSPYEQYF
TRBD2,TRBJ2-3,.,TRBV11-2,TGTGCCAGCAGCTTTCGGATAGCGGGCCTTTTT,CASSFRIAGLF
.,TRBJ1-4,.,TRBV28,.,CASSSSVREVLRTEKLFF
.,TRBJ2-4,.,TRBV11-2,TGTGCCAGCAGCTTATTGACTCTGGGAAACATTCAGTACTTC,CASSLLTLGNIQYF
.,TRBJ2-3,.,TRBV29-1,TGCAGCGTTGAAACACCCTTGCGCACAGATACGCAGTATTTT,CSVETPLRTDTQYF
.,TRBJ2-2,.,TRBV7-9,TGTGCCAGCAGCTTGGGAAGGGGCGACACCGGGGAGCTGTTTTTT,CASSLGRGDTGELFF
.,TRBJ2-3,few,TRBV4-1,TGCGCCAGCAGACTAGACGGCGGCACAGATACGCAGTATTTT,CASRLDGGTDTQYF
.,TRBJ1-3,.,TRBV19,TGTGCCAGTAGTATCCGAGAGGGATTCTCTGGAAACACCATATATTTT,CASSIREGFSGNTIYF
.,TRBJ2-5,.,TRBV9,TGTGCCAGCAGCGTAGTGGGCAGGGGGGACGAGACCCAGTACTTC,CASSVVGRGDETQYF
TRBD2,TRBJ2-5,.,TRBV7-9,TGTGCCAGCAGCTCGGGGGGGACACTAAACCAAGAGACCCAGTACTTC,CASSSGGTLNQETQYF
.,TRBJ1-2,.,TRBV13,TGTGCCAGCTCCTTAGGCTCTACTAACTATGGCTACACCTTC,CASSLGSTNYGYTF
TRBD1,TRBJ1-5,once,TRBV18,TGTGCCAGCTCACCACCGAGGGACAGGGGGAATCAGCCCCAGCATTTT,CASSPPRDRGNQPQHF
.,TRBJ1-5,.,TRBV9,TGTGCCAGCAGCTTCCGAGGGGAGGGCAATCAGCCCCAGCATTTT,CASSFRGEGNQPQHF